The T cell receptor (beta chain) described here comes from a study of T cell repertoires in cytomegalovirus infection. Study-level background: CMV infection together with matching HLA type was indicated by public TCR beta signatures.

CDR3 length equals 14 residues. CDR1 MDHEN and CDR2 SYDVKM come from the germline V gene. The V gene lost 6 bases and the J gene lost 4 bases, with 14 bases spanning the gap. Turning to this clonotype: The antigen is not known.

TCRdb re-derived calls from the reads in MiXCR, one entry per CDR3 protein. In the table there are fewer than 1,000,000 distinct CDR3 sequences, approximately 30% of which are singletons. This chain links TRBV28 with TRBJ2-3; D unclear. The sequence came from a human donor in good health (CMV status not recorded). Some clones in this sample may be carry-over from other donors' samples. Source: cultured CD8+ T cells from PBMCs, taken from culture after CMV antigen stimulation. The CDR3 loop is CASRFNYPPDTQYF. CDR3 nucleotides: TGTGCCAGCAGGTTCAACTATCCGCCAGATACGCAGTATTTT.